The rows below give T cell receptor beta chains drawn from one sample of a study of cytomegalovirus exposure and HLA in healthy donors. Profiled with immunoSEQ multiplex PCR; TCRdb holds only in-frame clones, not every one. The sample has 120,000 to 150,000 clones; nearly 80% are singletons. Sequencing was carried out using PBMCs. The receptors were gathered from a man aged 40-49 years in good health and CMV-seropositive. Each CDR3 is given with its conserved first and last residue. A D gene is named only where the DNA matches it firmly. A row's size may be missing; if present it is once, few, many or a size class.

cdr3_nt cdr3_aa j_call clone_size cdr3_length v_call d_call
TGTGCCAGCAGTGCTCAAGAGCCCTATATAGCCTCACCCCTCCACTTT CASSAQEPYIASPLHF TRBJ1-6 NA 16 TRBV2 NA
TGTGCCAGTAGTATGACAGCAACAACCAGGGTGGAGCAGTTCTTC CASSMTATTRVEQFF TRBJ2-1 NA 15 TRBV19 NA
TGTGCCAGCATCAATTACCAAGCGGGAAGTTTTCATGAGCAGTTCTTC CASINYQAGSFHEQFF TRBJ2-1 NA 16 TRBV28 TRBD2
TGTGCCAGCAGTGCCGCGAGGGGGCCCGGCTATGGCTACACCTTC CASSAARGPGYGYTF TRBJ1-2 NA 15 TRBV27 TRBD1
TGCGCCAGCAGCCTCGGGACTAGCGGAGGCACAGATACGCAGTATTTT CASSLGTSGGTDTQYF TRBJ2-3 NA 16 TRBV5-1 TRBD2
TGTGCCAGCAGCCGCCCACAGGGGTGGGCTTTCTTT CASSRPQGWAFF TRBJ1-1 NA 12 TRBV7-3 TRBD1
TGTGCCAGCAGTTTATTAAATCCCGAGGACAATGAGCAGTTCTTC CASSLLNPEDNEQFF TRBJ2-1 NA 15 TRBV27 NA
TGTGCCAGCAGCCGGGGGATCAATCAGCCCCAGCATTTT CASSRGINQPQHF TRBJ1-5 NA 13 TRBV7-9 NA
TGTGCCAGCCATCGGGATAACGCGAACACCGGGGAGCTGTTTTTT CASHRDNANTGELFF TRBJ2-2 NA 15 TRBV19 NA
TGTGCCAGCAGCTTGGATTTGGCAGGGGGTTTCGGTGAGCAGTTCTTC CASSLDLAGGFGEQFF TRBJ2-1 NA 16 TRBV5-8 TRBD1
TGCGCCAGCAGCTTGGGGACAGGGTCGCTGAACACTGAAGCTTTCTTT CASSLGTGSLNTEAFF TRBJ1-1 NA 16 TRBV5-1 TRBD1
TGTGCCAGCTCACTCCGGACAGGGGAGTACAATGAGCAGTTCTTC CASSLRTGEYNEQFF TRBJ2-1 NA 15 TRBV18 TRBD1
TGCAGCGTTATCGACAGGGGGAATCAGCCCCAGCATTTT CSVIDRGNQPQHF TRBJ1-5 NA 13 TRBV29-1 TRBD1
TGTGCCAGCAGCGGCCAGGACAGGGCCTATGGCTACACCTTC CASSGQDRAYGYTF TRBJ1-2 NA 14 TRBV5-4 TRBD1
TGCGCCAGCAGCCTGATACCTAGCCTGGATACGCAGTATTTT CASSLIPSLDTQYF TRBJ2-3 NA 14 TRBV5-1 NA
TGTGCCAGCTCACGCGCCAGACAGGGGACTAATGAAAAACTGTTTTTT CASSRARQGTNEKLFF TRBJ1-4 NA 16 TRBV18 TRBD1
TGTGCCAGCAGCTTTGATTCGGGAGGGACTGAAGCTTTCTTT CASSFDSGGTEAFF TRBJ1-1 once 14 TRBV11-2 NA
TGTGCCAGCAGTTACTCGGGGGGGGTGAATGAAAAACTGTTTTTT CASSYSGGVNEKLFF TRBJ1-4 NA 15 TRBV6-6 NA
TGTGCCAGCAGCTTATATGCGGGAGGAGGCACAGATACGCAGTATTTT CASSLYAGGGTDTQYF TRBJ2-3 NA 16 TRBV7-2 TRBD2
TGCGCCAGCAGCTTGGGGGACAGGGCGGGTGAAAAACTGTTTTTT CASSLGDRAGEKLFF TRBJ1-4 NA 15 TRBV5-1 TRBD1
TGTGCCAGCAGCTTAGTTGTTTCGACAGCGCCCCAAGAGACCCAGTACTTC CASSLVVSTAPQETQYF TRBJ2-5 NA 17 TRBV7-9 NA